This T cell receptor (beta chain) was sequenced for a study of cytomegalovirus exposure and HLA in healthy donors. Concerning this clone itself: The target antigen is unknown.

The study, taken as a whole, reports: A few of the chains that were CMV-associated were confirmed in vitro to be specific for CMV antigens.

Germline lookup yields CDR1 LNHDA and CDR2 SQIVND (reference sequence). V was clipped by 4 bases and J by 8 bases, with 11 bases between them. The CDR3 spans 13 residues. The PCR employed 60 Vbeta primers together with 13 Jbeta primers. The repertoire was sequenced with immunoSEQ multiplex PCR; TCRdb's copy has only in-frame clones and lacks some. The sample has approximately 200,000 clones, around 80% seen once. V and J are TRBV19 and TRBJ1-4, with D tentatively TRBD1 (6 bases). Sequenced material: PBMCs. This sequence was found in a young woman in good health and CMV-seropositive. The CDR3 DNA is TGTGCCAGTAGTAGACGGACAGCAGAAAAACTGTTTTTT. Translating it yields CASSRRTAEKLFF.